This T cell receptor beta chain was documented in a study of CD8+CD57+ T cells in acquired aplastic anemia. V lost 1 base and J lost 3; bases outside the gene matches: 5. Germline CDR1 is LNHNV and CDR2 is YYDKDF (reference sequence). This CDR3 is built from 16 residues. Genomic DNA provided the template from which TCR beta VDJ and CDR3 profiles were obtained. A single record per CDR3 protein comes from TCRdb applying MiXCR to the reads. This table has about 160,000 distinct CDR3 sequences, less than 50% appearing once. Before being chosen for sequencing, patients had shown CD8+CD57+ cell expansion by flow cytometry. This clonotype was counted at least ten times.

The chain recombines TRBV15 with TRBJ2-7; 11 bases agree with TRBD1. The sequence was collected from a human donor with aplastic anemia. Sequences were obtained from sorted CD4+, CD8+, or CD8+CD57+ T cells (not recorded which) from PBMCs. CDR3 in DNA: TGTGCCACCAGCAGAGCTGCCGGGACAGGGGGCTACGAGCAGTACTTC. Translated, it gives CATSRAAGTGGYEQYF. The whole variable domain, filled in from reference TRBV15 and TRBJ2-7, reads DAMVIQNPRYQVTQFGKPVTLSCSQTLNHNVMYWYQQKSSQAPKLLFHYYDKDFNNEADTPDNFQSRRPNTSFCFLDIRSPGLGDTAMYLCATSRAAGTGGYEQYFGPGTRLTVT.